The following is a T cell receptor (beta chain) sequence with its context. Seattle enrolled patients during active infection and tracked them longitudinally. CDR3 length: 15 residues. Per germline, CDR1 SGDLS and CDR2 YYNGEE. The junction had 7 bases not matched to a gene; V was cut back by 4 bases and J by 4 bases. The sample originates from a study of blood T cell repertoires in COVID-19. Study information: Acute and convalescent COVID-19 specimens originated in the United States, Italy and Spain. Sample material is recorded as cDNA or gDNA derived from T cells, B-cell-depleted T cells, or PBMCs.

Original analysis: Reference gene primer amplification in the assay estimated nucleated cell counts. The table came from immunoSEQ multiplex PCR; TCRdb's copy has only in-frame clones and leaves some out. The V and J calls and clone size come from that table; D and trimming were worked out from the DNA. This table holds around 400,000 clones, around 87% found once. Specimen: peripheral blood. The receptor comes from a woman aged 55-70 years with COVID-19, enrolled during active disease. The rearrangement uses TRBV9 and TRBJ1-2, with 10 bases lining up with TRBD1. The CDR3 DNA sequence: TGTGCCAGCAGCAGCCGGGACAGGGGAGGCTATGGCTACACCTTC. Protein: CASSSRDRGGYGYTF.